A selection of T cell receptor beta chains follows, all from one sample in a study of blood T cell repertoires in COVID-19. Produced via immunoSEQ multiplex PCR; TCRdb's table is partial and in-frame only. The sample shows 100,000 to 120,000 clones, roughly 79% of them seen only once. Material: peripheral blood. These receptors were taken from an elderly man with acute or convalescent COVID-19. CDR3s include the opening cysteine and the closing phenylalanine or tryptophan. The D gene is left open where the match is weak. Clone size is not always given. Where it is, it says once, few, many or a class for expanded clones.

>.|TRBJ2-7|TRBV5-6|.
CASSFQSYEQYF
TGTGCCAGCAGCTTTCAGTCCTACGAGCAGTACTTC
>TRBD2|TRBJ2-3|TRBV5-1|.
CASSLAAGGGADTQYF
TGCGCCAGCAGCTTAGCCGCGGGAGGGGGGGCAGATACGCAGTATTTT
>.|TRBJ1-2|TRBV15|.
CATSRDRYGYTF
TGTGCCACCAGCAGAGATCGCTATGGCTACACCTTC
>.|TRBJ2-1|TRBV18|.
CASSPSQGRNEQFF
TGTGCCAGCTCACCTTCCCAGGGGAGAAATGAGCAGTTCTTC
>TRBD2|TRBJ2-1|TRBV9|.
CASSISGTSTGNEQFF
TGTGCCAGCAGTATTTCCGGGACTAGTACAGGCAATGAGCAGTTCTTC
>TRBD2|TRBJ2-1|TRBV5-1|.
CASKLAGEVDEQFF
TGCGCCAGTAAACTAGCGGGAGAGGTTGATGAGCAGTTCTTC
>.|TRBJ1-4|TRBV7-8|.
CASSRGQPTNEKLFF
TGTGCCAGCAGCCGTGGACAGCCAACTAATGAAAAACTGTTTTTT
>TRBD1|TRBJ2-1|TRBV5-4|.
CASSSPGQGADEQFF
TGTGCCAGCAGCTCCCCGGGACAGGGGGCCGATGAGCAGTTCTTC
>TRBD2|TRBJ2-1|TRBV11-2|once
CASSRAGTSYNEQFF
TGTGCCAGCAGCCGAGCGGGAACCTCCTACAATGAGCAGTTCTTC
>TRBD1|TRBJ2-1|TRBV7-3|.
CASSLAPGTGGNEQFF
TGTGCCAGCAGCTTAGCTCCTGGGACAGGGGGTAATGAGCAGTTCTTC
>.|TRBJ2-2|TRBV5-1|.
CASSSQRGTGELFF
TGCGCCAGCAGCTCTCAAAGGGGCACCGGGGAGCTGTTTTTT
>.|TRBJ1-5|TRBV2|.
CASSQDSPLQPQHF
TGTGCCAGCAGTCAGGACAGCCCTTTGCAGCCCCAGCATTTT
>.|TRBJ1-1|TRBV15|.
CATSRDQGTEAFF
TGTGCCACCAGCAGAGATCAGGGGACTGAAGCTTTCTTT
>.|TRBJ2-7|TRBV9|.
CASSVAPYSSYEQYF
TGTGCCAGCAGCGTAGCTCCCTATAGCTCCTACGAGCAGTACTTC
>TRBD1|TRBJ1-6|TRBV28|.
CASIPGTGSSPLHF
TGTGCCAGCATTCCCGGGACAGGGAGCTCACCCCTCCACTTT
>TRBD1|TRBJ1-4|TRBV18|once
CASSPSGQGTRGEKLFF
TGTGCCAGCTCACCATCGGGACAGGGGACCCGAGGGGAAAAACTGTTTTTT
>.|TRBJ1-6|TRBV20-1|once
CSASRQGNSPLHF
TGCAGTGCTAGTCGGCAGGGTAATTCACCCCTCCACTTT
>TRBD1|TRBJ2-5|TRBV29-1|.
CSVSGQGARETQYF
TGCAGCGTTTCGGGACAGGGGGCTAGGGAGACCCAGTACTTC
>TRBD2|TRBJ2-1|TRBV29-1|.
CSGSPPAGLYNEQFF
TGCAGCGGCTCACCCCCAGCGGGGCTGTACAATGAGCAGTTCTTC
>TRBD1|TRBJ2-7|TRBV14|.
CASSQGQGRRNEQYF
TGTGCCAGCAGCCAGGGACAGGGTCGTCGTAACGAGCAGTACTTC
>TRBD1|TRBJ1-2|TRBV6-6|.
CASSRDSYGYTF
TGTGCCAGCAGCCGGGACAGTTATGGCTACACCTTC
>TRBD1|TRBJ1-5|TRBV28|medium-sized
CASSYLGQDASNQPQHF
TGTGCCAGCAGTTACCTCGGACAGGACGCTAGCAATCAGCCCCAGCATTTT
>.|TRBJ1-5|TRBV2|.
CASSERGVGGNQPQHF
TGTGCCAGCAGTGAAAGGGGGGTGGGGGGGAATCAGCCCCAGCATTTT
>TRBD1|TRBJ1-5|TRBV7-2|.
CASSLAGTGVRQPQHF
TGTGCCAGCAGCTTAGCCGGGACAGGGGTGAGACAGCCCCAGCATTTT
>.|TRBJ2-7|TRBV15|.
CATSRGTGQGLYEQYF
TGTGCCACCAGCAGAGGGACGGGACAAGGCCTTTACGAGCAGTACTTC
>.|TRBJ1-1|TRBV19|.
CASRGHPNTEAFF
TGTGCCAGTAGGGGACACCCGAACACTGAAGCTTTCTTT
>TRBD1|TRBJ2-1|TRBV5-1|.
CASSSGQGAYNEQFF
TGCGCCAGCAGCTCGGGACAGGGGGCGTACAATGAGCAGTTCTTC
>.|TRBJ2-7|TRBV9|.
CASSVELAGYEQYF
TGTGCCAGCAGCGTAGAACTAGCCGGGTACGAGCAGTACTTC
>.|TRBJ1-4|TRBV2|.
CASGEMPFNEKLFF
TGTGCCAGCGGGGAGATGCCTTTTAATGAAAAACTGTTTTTT
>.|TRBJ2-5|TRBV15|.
CATSRGSRGETQYF
TGTGCCACCAGCAGAGGTAGCAGGGGTGAGACCCAGTACTTC
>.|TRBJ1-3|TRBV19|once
CATGGRVDSGNTIYF
TGTGCCACCGGGGGAAGGGTGGACTCTGGAAACACCATATATTTT
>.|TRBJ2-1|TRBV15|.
CATSRDTTYNEQFF
TGTGCCACCAGCAGAGATACTACCTACAATGAGCAGTTCTTC
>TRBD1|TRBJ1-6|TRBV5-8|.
CASSFDREGDSPLHF
TGTGCCAGCAGCTTTGACAGGGAAGGGGATTCACCCCTCCACTTT
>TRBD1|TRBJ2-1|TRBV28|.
CASRTWDRGYEQFF
TGTGCCAGCAGAACCTGGGACAGGGGATACGAGCAGTTCTTC
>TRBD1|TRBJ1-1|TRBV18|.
CASSPQTGRTEAFF
TGTGCCAGCTCACCACAGACAGGGCGGACTGAAGCTTTCTTT
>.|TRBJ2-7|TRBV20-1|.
CSAPDSTEQYF
TGCAGTGCGCCGGACTCTACCGAGCAGTACTTC
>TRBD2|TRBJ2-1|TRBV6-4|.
CASSDSGASYNEQFF
TGTGCCAGCAGTGATAGCGGGGCGTCCTACAATGAGCAGTTCTTC
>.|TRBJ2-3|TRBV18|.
CASSPRVGGRSTDTQYF
TGTGCCAGCTCACCACGGGTCGGGGGACGGAGCACAGATACGCAGTATTTT
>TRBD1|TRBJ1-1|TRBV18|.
CASSHGTGDTEAFF
TGTGCCAGCTCACACGGCACAGGGGACACTGAAGCTTTCTTT
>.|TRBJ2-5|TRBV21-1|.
CASSPLRGLQPDQETQYF
TGTGCCAGCAGTCCTCTACGGGGTCTTCAGCCTGACCAAGAGACCCAGTACTTC
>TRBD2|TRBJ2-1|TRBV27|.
CASSPITSGGYNEQFF
TGTGCCAGCAGTCCCATAACTAGCGGGGGTTACAATGAGCAGTTCTTC
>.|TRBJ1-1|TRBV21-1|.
CASSPTGTVNIKAFF
TGTGCCAGCAGCCCCACCGGGACAGTTAACATTAAAGCTTTCTTT
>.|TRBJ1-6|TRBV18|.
CASSPPQTGSPLHF
TGTGCCAGCTCACCACCGCAGACAGGTTCACCCCTCCACTTT
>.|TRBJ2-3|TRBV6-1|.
CASSVRSAGVTDTQYF
TGTGCCAGCAGTGTTCGGTCAGCGGGCGTCACAGATACGCAGTATTTT
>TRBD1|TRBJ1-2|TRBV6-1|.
CASSEVGTAVYGYTF
TGTGCCAGCAGTGAGGTGGGGACAGCCGTCTATGGCTACACCTTC
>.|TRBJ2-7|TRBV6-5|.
CASSLTRDYEQYF
TGTGCCAGCAGCTTAACCCGGGACTACGAGCAGTACTTC
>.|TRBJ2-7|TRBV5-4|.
CASSYGGREQYF
TGTGCCAGCAGCTATGGGGGCAGGGAGCAGTACTTC
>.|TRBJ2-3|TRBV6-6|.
CASSPREGRSSDTQYF
TGTGCCAGCAGTCCCCGAGAGGGAAGGAGTTCAGATACGCAGTATTTT